This T cell receptor beta chain originates from a study of monozygotic twins with cystic fibrosis. Whole-study results and caveats: V usage most resembled the co-twin in 13 of 16 pairs. Shared CDR3 numbers were not associated with age, concordance or severity. Nucleotide-identical clonotype sharing was significantly higher within monozygotic CF twin pairs than between unrelated CF individuals.

This CDR3 contains 15 residues. Trimming removed 0 bases from V and 5 bases from J, with 13 bases in between. Germline CDR1 MNHNY, CDR2 SVGAGI (reference sequence). Sequenced by immunoSEQ multiplex PCR; TCRdb stores in-frame clones only, minus some. The table records 25,000 to 30,000 clones, 96% of them present only once. As concerns this clone: Its antigen is unidentified.

This clonotype was sampled from a girl aged 2 to 9 with cystic fibrosis. Material for sequencing was blood. V and J are TRBV6-6 and TRBJ1-1, with a tentative D call TRBD1 (5 bases). The CDR3 DNA reads TGTGCCAGCAGTTACTCGTCCCCGGGGCTGACTGAAGCTTTCTTT. It specifies CASSYSSPGLTEAFF.